This entry is about one TCR beta chain. Its target is not known. The data stem from a study of cytomegalovirus exposure and HLA in healthy donors. In the study overall: Previous work identified 117 million unique TCR beta sequences from around 200 million T cells. Study findings and constraints: As a later analysis revealed, most CMV-associated TCR beta chains appeared HLA-restricted.

The PCR ran on 60 Vbeta and 13 Jbeta primers. Clones were read by immunoSEQ multiplex PCR, and TCRdb kept only the in-frame ones, dropping some. Of 100,000 to 150,000 clones listed, roughly 76% are singletons. The TCR originated in a woman between 50 and 59 years old in good health and CMV-seronegative. Specimen: PBMCs.

CDR3 nucleotide sequence: TGCAGTGCTAGATACTTTGAGCAGTTCTTC. Encoded protein: CSARYFEQFF. The genes are TRBV20-1 and TRBJ2-1; D remains unclear. The V and J ends lost 2 bases and 9 bases respectively, with 5 bases between them. The CDR3 loop spans 10 amino acids. Germline CDR1 reads DFQATT; CDR2 reads SNEGSKA (reference sequence).